Given below is one T cell receptor (beta chain) in context. Antigen unknown. Amplification used 60 Vbeta primers and 13 Jbeta primers. The assay was immunoSEQ multiplex PCR, and TCRdb's table has in-frame clones only and misses some. The sample shows about 130,000 clones, around 82% of them seen only once. The V gene's germline CDR1 is LGHNA and CDR2 YNFKEQ. The length of the CDR3 is 17 residues. V lost 3 bases to trimming and J lost 2 bases; unmatched junction nucleotides: 11. The data are from a study of cytomegalovirus exposure and HLA in healthy donors. Study-wide points: It was shown in a later analysis that HLA-associated TCR beta chains were more clonally expanded than other, equally common chains.

The genes are TRBV4-2 and TRBJ2-7; 9 bases fit TRBD1. The origin of this receptor is a female donor in good health and CMV-seronegative. What was sequenced was PBMCs. CDR3 amino acids: CASSQGDRVTIPYEQYF. CDR3 nucleotide sequence: TGTGCCAGCAGCCAGGGGGACAGGGTAACAATTCCCTACGAGCAGTACTTC.